Each of the 13 T cell receptor beta chains below was sequenced from the same sample in a study of cytomegalovirus exposure and HLA in healthy donors. The data were produced by immunoSEQ multiplex PCR, yet TCRdb's version contains in-frame clones alone and is incomplete. The sample lists more than 95,000 clones, around 87% occurring once. Sequenced material: PBMCs. Every receptor here comes from a woman aged 18 to 35 in good health and CMV-seropositive.

The sample holds a few counts of this clone. The chain links TRBV27 to TRBJ2-1; weak D call: TRBD2 (5 bases). CDR1 and CDR2 (germline): MNHEY, SMNVEV (reference sequence). Trimming stripped 6 bases from V and 7 bases from J, with 10 bases between. The CDR3 consists of 12 residues. The CDR3 nucleotides are TGTGCCAGCAGCGACCGGAGGAATGAGCAGTTCTTC. Residues: CASSDRRNEQFF.

The chain uses TRBV5-1 and TRBJ2-7, with 9 bases identical to TRBD1. The CDR3 has 13 amino acids. Germline loops: CDR1 SGHRS, CDR2 YFSETQ. The V segment lost 6 bases and the J segment 6 bases; nucleotides outside the gene matches: 7. CDR3 region: CASIPTGGGEQYF. CDR3 nucleotides: TGCGCCAGCATACCGACAGGGGGTGGCGAGCAGTACTTC.

J is TRBJ2-7 and V is TRBV7-3; D is undetermined. The germline V gene encodes CDR1 SGHTA and CDR2 FQGTGA. The ends were cut back, 4 bases at V and 6 bases at J, with 16 bases in the middle. This CDR3 has 14 amino acids. Here the CDR3 reads CASSSQLGGSEQYF. The CDR3 nucleotides are TGTGCCAGCAGCTCTCAACTCGGTGGTTCCGAGCAGTACTTC.

This clone qualifies as medium-sized (0.01 to 0.1%). The genes are TRBV29-1 and TRBJ2-7; a weak D match, TRBD1 (6 bases). V lost 4 bases to trimming and J lost 2 bases, with 15 bases between them. The CDR3 runs 14 residues. Per the germline V gene, CDR1 is SQVTM and CDR2 is ANQGSEA. The CDR3 DNA is TGCAGCGTTGGCGGACCAAGGGGGACCTACGAGCAGTACTTC. It translates to CSVGGPRGTYEQYF.

V is TRBV5-1 and J is TRBJ1-2; 9 nucleotides align to TRBD1. Germline V lookup: CDR1 SGHRS, CDR2 YFSETQ. The CDR3 is 17 residues long. Germline trimming cut 0 bases from V and 8 bases from J; bases unmatched to any gene: 14. The CDR3 loop reads CASSLDGSGTGNGGYTF. As DNA, the CDR3 is TGCGCCAGCAGCTTGGACGGGTCCGGGACAGGGAACGGAGGCTACACCTTC.

This chain connects TRBV29-1 to TRBJ1-2; D perhaps matches TRBD1 (6 bases). This CDR3 has 11 residues. The V and J ends lost 7 bases and 2 bases respectively, with 8 bases between them. Germline assignment: CDR1 SQVTM and CDR2 ANQGSEA. The CDR3 sequence is CSGDTNYGYTF. The CDR3 DNA reads as TGCAGCGGGGACACCAACTATGGCTACACCTTC. Using reference TRBV29-1 and TRBJ1-2 for the parts outside the CDR3, the full variable domain is SAVISQKPSRDICQRGTSLTIQCQVDSQVTMMFWYRQQPGQSLTLIATANQGSEATYESGFVIDKFPISRPNLTFSTLTVSNMSPEDSSIYLCSGDTNYGYTFGSGTRLTVV.

The V call is TRBV7-9, the J call TRBJ1-5; weak D call: TRBD1 (5 bases). This CDR3 is 13 amino acids long. Germline V CDR1 and CDR2: SEHNR, FQNEAQ (reference sequence). V was clipped by 5 bases and J by 2 bases, with 7 bases between them. In DNA, the CDR3 is TGTGCCAGCAGCCAGGGCGGCAATCAGCCCCAGCATTTT. Protein: CASSQGGNQPQHF.

The CDR3 DNA follows: TGCGCCAGCAGCTTAGGGCCGATAGGGGTGGGGACCTACGAGCAGTACTTC. Translating it yields CASSLGPIGVGTYEQYF. The chain uses TRBV5-1 and TRBJ2-7, with a weak D call TRBD1 (5 bases). Germline loops: CDR1 SGHRS, CDR2 YFSETQ. The CDR3 totals 17 residues. Trimming stripped 2 bases from V and 2 bases from J, with 20 bases between.

This chain uses TRBV6-4 with TRBJ2-2, with 9 bases aligning to TRBD1. Germline trimming cut 4 bases from V and 1 base from J; bases unmatched to any gene: 4. This CDR3 is built from 16 residues. In germline, CDR1 is MRHNA, CDR2 SNTAGT. The DNA of the CDR3 is TGTGCCAGCAGTGTACAGGGGGCCGGGAACACCGGGGAGCTGTTTTTT. The encoded protein is CASSVQGAGNTGELFF.

CDR3 in DNA: TGCGCCAGCAGCTTGTCAGCCGGGAGTTTGGGAGAGCAGTACTTC. Translating gives CASSLSAGSLGEQYF. The rearrangement links TRBV5-1 to TRBJ2-7; D may be TRBD2 (6 bases). V was pared by 1 base and J by 7 bases, with 18 bases between. Germline CDR1 and CDR2: SGHRS and YFSETQ. The CDR3 sequence is 15 residues long.

This clone is a singleton in its sample. The DNA for the CDR3 is TGTGCCAGCAGTTTCGACATTGCCGAGCAGTACTTC. Translating it yields CASSFDIAEQYF. The gene calls are TRBV6-6 and TRBJ2-7; D not resolved. CDR1 and CDR2 (germline): MNHNY, SVGAGI (reference sequence). Between the trimmed V and J ends, which lost 4 bases and 6 bases, there was a span of 10 bases. This CDR3 comprises 12 residues.

The chain joins TRBV18 to TRBJ2-2, with 7 bases identical to TRBD1. Germline lookup yields CDR1 KGHSH and CDR2 LQKENI. CDR3 length: 16 amino acids. V lost 2 bases, J lost 6 bases, and 9 bases stayed unmatched. CDR3 nucleotides: TGTGCCAGCTCACCAACAACAGGGGAAGTTGCCGGGGAGCTGTTTTTT. Its protein is CASSPTTGEVAGELFF.

This chain connects TRBV4-1 to TRBJ1-2, with 7 bases identical to TRBD1. The CDR3 runs to 15 residues. Per germline, CDR1 MGHRA and CDR2 YSYEKL. Trimming removed 3 bases from V and 4 bases from J; junction bases left unmatched: 8. Written as DNA, the CDR3 is TGCGCCAGCAGCCACCAACTAGACAGGGCCTATGGCTACACCTTC. It yields the protein CASSHQLDRAYGYTF.